These T cell receptor beta chains were read from a single sample in a study of cytotoxic CD8 clonotypes in ibrutinib-treated CLL. Assay used: immunoSEQ multiplex PCR; TCRdb lists only in-frame clones, some missing. The sample includes tens of thousands of clones, approximately 57% seen only once; the top ten take roughly 15%. Specimen: PBMCs, collected after 12 months of ibrutinib treatment. Source of these receptors: a human donor with chronic lymphocytic leukemia. The CDR3 runs from the conserved cysteine through the conserved F or W. The order of the fields is J gene, V gene, CDR3 protein.

>TRBJ2-3|TRBV6-1
CASSVRQGDTQYF
>TRBJ1-2|TRBV28
CASSFTGGAGGYTF
>TRBJ1-3|TRBV21-1
CASSGVFSGNTIYF
>TRBJ2-1|TRBV6-1
CASSGWNEQFF
>TRBJ1-2|TRBV6-6
CASSSYPGQGAEGYTF
>TRBJ2-7|TRBV5-4
CASSFTGGSEQYF
>TRBJ2-2|TRBV11-2
CASSFLAGNTGELFF
>TRBJ2-5|TRBV28
CASIAPGRETQYF
>TRBJ1-1|TRBV19
CASSIGGLTEAFF
>TRBJ1-1|TRBV11-2
CASSPARAEAFF
>TRBJ1-1|TRBV4-1
CASSQRQTNTEAFF
>TRBJ1-6|TRBV9
CASSGSGRVGNSPLHF
>TRBJ2-2|TRBV19
CASSTSGSGGELFF
>TRBJ1-4|TRBV6-5
CASSKTPNRELFF
>TRBJ2-1|TRBV18
CASSPRDEQFF
>TRBJ2-3|TRBV7-2
CASTITSPTRPTDTQYF
>TRBJ2-2|TRBV28
CASMRQNTGELFF
>TRBJ2-7|TRBV18
CASSPTGGDEQYF
>TRBJ2-2|TRBV7-7
CASSPGLAGRRAGELFF
>TRBJ2-1|TRBV7-6
CASSPWRGGGNEQFF
>TRBJ2-7|TRBV5-1
CASSFSSGGFTYEQYF
>TRBJ2-1|TRBV5-1
CASRYALGSSYNEQFF
>TRBJ2-1|TRBV9
CASSGLAGGGEQFF
>TRBJ1-6|TRBV7-9
CASSSTGDSPLHF
>TRBJ2-7|TRBV5-5
CASSFLPFGSDEQYF
>TRBJ1-1|TRBV27
CASSMYQGIGNTEAFF
>TRBJ1-2|TRBV6-5
CASMGDRPYGYTF
>TRBJ2-1|TRBV7-9
CASSPTSSYNEQFF